The rows below give T cell receptor beta chains drawn from one sample of a study of blood T cell repertoires in COVID-19. Produced via immunoSEQ multiplex PCR; TCRdb's table is partial and in-frame only. The sample yields more than 250,000 clones, approximately 84% seen once. The sequencing sample was made of PBMCs or T cells enriched from blood (not recorded which). The receptors stem from a woman younger than 35 who had recovered from COVID-19. Each CDR3 is given with its conserved first and last residue. D genes are given only for firm matches. Some rows have no size entry. The others give once, few or many, or a class for an expanded clone.

size: NA
V: TRBV27
D: NA
J: TRBJ1-3
DNA: TGTGCCAGCAGTTTTTTAGGGGATTGGCGTAGGGGAAACACCATATATTTT
CDR3: CASSFLGDWRRGNTIYF

size: NA
V: TRBV24-1
D: NA
J: TRBJ1-4
DNA: TGTGCCACCAGTGATGGGACTGCAACTAATGAAAAACTGTTTTTT
CDR3: CATSDGTATNEKLFF

size: NA
V: TRBV9
D: TRBD2
J: TRBJ2-2
DNA: TGTGCCAGCAGCGTAGCCCAGAGGACTAGCCCGAACACCGGGGAGCTGTTTTTT
CDR3: CASSVAQRTSPNTGELFF

size: NA
V: TRBV10-3
D: NA
J: TRBJ2-2
DNA: TGTGCCATCAGTGGAGGGGGTAACACCGGGGAGCTGTTTTTT
CDR3: CAISGGGNTGELFF

size: NA
V: TRBV18
D: NA
J: TRBJ1-1
DNA: TGTGCCAGCTCACCGCGGGAGCACCCGAACACTGAAGCTTTCTTT
CDR3: CASSPREHPNTEAFF

size: NA
V: TRBV29-1
D: TRBD2
J: TRBJ2-2
DNA: TGCAGCGTTGAAGGGACTAGCGGGAGGACGAGCACCGGGGAGCTGTTTTTT
CDR3: CSVEGTSGRTSTGELFF

size: few
V: TRBV19
D: TRBD1
J: TRBJ1-1
DNA: TGTGCCAGTAGATCCCCCCCGGACAGGGGGCTGAACACTGAAGCTTTCTTT
CDR3: CASRSPPDRGLNTEAFF

size: once
V: TRBV30
D: TRBD2
J: TRBJ2-5
DNA: TGTGCCTGGACTCGGGGGGAAGAGACCCAGTACTTC
CDR3: CAWTRGEETQYF

size: NA
V: TRBV7-2
D: TRBD2
J: TRBJ2-4
DNA: TGTGCCCGACATGATCTTCGGGAGGACCGAATTTTGATTCAGTACTTC
CDR3: CARHDLREDRILIQYF

size: NA
V: TRBV19
D: NA
J: TRBJ2-6
DNA: TGTGCCAGTAGTATGGTCAGGGAATCTGGGGCCAACGTCCTGACTTTC
CDR3: CASSMVRESGANVLTF

size: NA
V: TRBV20-1
D: TRBD1
J: TRBJ1-2
DNA: TGCAGTGCTAGTGGGGACAGGGGCTATGGCTACACCTTC
CDR3: CSASGDRGYGYTF

size: NA
V: TRBV7-6
D: NA
J: TRBJ1-6
DNA: TGTGCCAGCAGCCCTCGGGTATCCTATAATTCACCCCTCCACTTT
CDR3: CASSPRVSYNSPLHF

size: NA
V: TRBV10-3
D: NA
J: TRBJ1-6
DNA: TGTGCCATCAATTACAGGGAGGGCTCACCCCTCCACTTT
CDR3: CAINYREGSPLHF

size: NA
V: TRBV5-4
D: TRBD1
J: TRBJ2-7
DNA: TGTGCCAGCAGCTCCGAATCGGGACAGGGGTTGTACGAGCAGTACTTC
CDR3: CASSSESGQGLYEQYF

size: NA
V: TRBV9
D: TRBD2
J: TRBJ2-1
DNA: TGTGCCAGCAGTCCTAGCGGGGGAACCTACAATGAGCAGTTCTTC
CDR3: CASSPSGGTYNEQFF